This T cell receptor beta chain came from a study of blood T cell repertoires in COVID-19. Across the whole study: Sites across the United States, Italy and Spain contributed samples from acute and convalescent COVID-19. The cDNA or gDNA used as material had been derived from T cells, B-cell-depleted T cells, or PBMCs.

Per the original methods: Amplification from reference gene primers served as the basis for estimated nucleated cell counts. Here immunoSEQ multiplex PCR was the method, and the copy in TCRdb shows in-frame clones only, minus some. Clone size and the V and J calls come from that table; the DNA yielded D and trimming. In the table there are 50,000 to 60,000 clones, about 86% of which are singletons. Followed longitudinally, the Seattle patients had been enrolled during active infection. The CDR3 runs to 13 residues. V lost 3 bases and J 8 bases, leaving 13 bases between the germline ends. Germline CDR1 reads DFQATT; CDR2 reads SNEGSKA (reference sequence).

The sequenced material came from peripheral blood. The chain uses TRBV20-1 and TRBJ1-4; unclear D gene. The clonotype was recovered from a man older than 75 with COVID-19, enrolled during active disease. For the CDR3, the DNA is TGCAGTGCTAGTAGTACTAATAACGAAAAACTGTTTTTT. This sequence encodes CSASSTNNEKLFF.